The text below deals with one TCR beta chain. As yet, its antigen is unknown. V lost 4 bases and J 2 bases, leaving 8 bases between the germline ends. This CDR3 is built from 13 residues. Germline CDR1 SGHNT, CDR2 YENEEA. These data come from a study of OX40 agonist ivuxolimab in advanced cancers. Overall study context: The study enrolled dose-escalation patients with hepatocellular carcinoma, melanoma, renal cell or head and neck cancer. Study-wide results and caveats: Also present in some nonresponders was a low level of normalized T-cell clonal expansion. Dose levels from 0.1 to 3.0 mg/kg saw CD4+ and CD8+ blood T cells expand clonally by week 6. Expanded peripheral T cell antigen specificity was not determined.

Sequenced by immunoSEQ multiplex PCR; TCRdb stores in-frame clones only, minus some. The repertoire has nearly 45,000 clones, 80% of them found once; the top ten carry over 3.5%. This chain joins TRBV11-3 and TRBJ1-2; D may be TRBD1 (5 bases). This TCR was recovered from an adult with an advanced solid tumor such as melanoma, head and neck, liver or kidney cancer. Source: CD4+ or CD8+ T cells sorted from blood, taken in a trial of the OX40 agonist ivuxolimab. CDR3 region: CASSSGPNYGYTF. The DNA for the CDR3 is TGTGCCAGCAGCTCGGGACCGAACTATGGCTACACCTTC.